The clone carrying this T cell receptor (beta chain) was seen many times. The TCR beta CDR3 regions underwent amplification using RNA transcripts as the source. TCR CDR3 underwent first-round RT-PCR with the HTBI primer set. MiXCR, applied by TCRdb to the multiplex PCR reads, yields one record per CDR3 protein. The repertoire includes hundreds of thousands of distinct CDR3 sequences, approximately 15% of them detected once, and about 15% sits in the top ten. Trimming pared 1 base from V and 3 bases from J, leaving 9 bases between. CDR3 length: 14 amino acids. The V gene's germline CDR1 is MNHEY and CDR2 SVGAGI. These data belong to a study of T cells in Graves' hyperthyroidism and ophthalmopathy.

The receptor comes from a woman aged 40 to 49 with Graves' hyperthyroidism. The gene calls are TRBV6-5 and TRBJ1-1; a weak D match, TRBD1 (6 bases). The sample consisted of blood. CDR3 DNA: TGTGCCAGCAGTTACTTACAGGGAGACACTGAAGCTTTCTTT. This translates into CASSYLQGDTEAFF.